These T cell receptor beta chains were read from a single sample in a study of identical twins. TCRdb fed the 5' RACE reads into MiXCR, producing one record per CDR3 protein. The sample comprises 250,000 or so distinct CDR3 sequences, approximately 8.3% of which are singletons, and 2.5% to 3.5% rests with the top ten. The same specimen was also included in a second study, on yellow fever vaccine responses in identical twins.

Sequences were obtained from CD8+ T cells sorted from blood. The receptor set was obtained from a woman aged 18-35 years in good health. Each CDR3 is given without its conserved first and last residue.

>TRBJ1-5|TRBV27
ASRMGQGGQPQH
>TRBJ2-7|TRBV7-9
ASSLAAGGNTYEQY
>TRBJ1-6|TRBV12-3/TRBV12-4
ASWDVDSYNSPLH
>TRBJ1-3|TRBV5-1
ASSLTGSGNTIY
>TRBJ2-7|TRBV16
ASSHGTGKYEQY
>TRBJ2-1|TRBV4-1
ASGRDNEQF
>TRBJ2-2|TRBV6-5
ASSYSWGSDGELF
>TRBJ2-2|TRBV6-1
ASSSGGPDTGELF
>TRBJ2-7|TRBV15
ATSRGTEEGYEQY
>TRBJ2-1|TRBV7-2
ASSFQLAYNEQF
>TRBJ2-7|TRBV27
ASSELTGGLH
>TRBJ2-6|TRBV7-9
ASSLGALSGANVLT
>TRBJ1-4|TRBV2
ASSEVAYGGEKLF
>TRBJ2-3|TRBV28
ASSSPLLRTLRNTQY
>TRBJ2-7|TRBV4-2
ASSQPGLAGTYEQY
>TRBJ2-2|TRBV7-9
ASSPGDGELF
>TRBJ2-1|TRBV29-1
SVEFGGRNEQF
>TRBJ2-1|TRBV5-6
ASSFEAVYNEQF
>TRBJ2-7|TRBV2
ASSEGGEEQY
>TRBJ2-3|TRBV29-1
SVLSGTSTDTQY
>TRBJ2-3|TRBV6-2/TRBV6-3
ASRTPTDTQY
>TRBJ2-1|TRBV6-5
ASRVGYEQF
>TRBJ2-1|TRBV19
ASSIVASGNEQF
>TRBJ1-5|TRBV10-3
AIRREQGNQPQH
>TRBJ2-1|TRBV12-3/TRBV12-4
VTGISYNEQF
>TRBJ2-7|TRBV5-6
ASSLRPGTGPAEQY
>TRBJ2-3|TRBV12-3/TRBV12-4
ASSLAADTQY
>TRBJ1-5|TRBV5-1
ASSFRPNQPQH
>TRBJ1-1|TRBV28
ASSFAGGNEAF
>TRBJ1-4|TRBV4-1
ASSTRSSNEKLF
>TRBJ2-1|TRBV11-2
AGSWDWDSYNEQF
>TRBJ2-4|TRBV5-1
ASSFLGLENIQY
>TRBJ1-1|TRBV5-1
ASSLALELNTEAF
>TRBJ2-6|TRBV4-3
ASSQDGTAGANVLT
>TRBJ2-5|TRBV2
ASSSLETQY
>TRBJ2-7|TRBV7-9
ASNAPQGKGTYEQY
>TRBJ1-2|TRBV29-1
SVVKGGFDGYT
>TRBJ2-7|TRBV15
ATSRDGEAFTYEQY
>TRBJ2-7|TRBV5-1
ASSPTGSGEQY
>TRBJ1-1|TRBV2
ASGGGQETEAF
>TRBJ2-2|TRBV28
ASSVPGVGTGELF
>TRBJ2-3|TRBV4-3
ASSQETFVADTQY
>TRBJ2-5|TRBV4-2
ASSQVTGVVETQY
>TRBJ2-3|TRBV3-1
ASSDRLAGGVADTQY
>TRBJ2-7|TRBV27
ASSSGTGGFYEQY